This TCR beta chain came from a study of molecular identifiers for immune sequencing clone quantification. Findings and caveats of the study: Sizes of clones that are highly expanded could be underestimated (if identical TCR molecules share a barcode). Clones with over 20 RNA copies captured over 99% of effector molecules but under 1% of naive ones. Spiked Jurkat TCR RNA equal to one cell could reportedly be picked out among one million naive cells.

Trimming removed 5 bases at V and 4 bases at J, with 9 bases between. The CDR3 extends over 13 amino acids. This clonotype showed up many times. Its target is not known. For bulk TCR libraries, previously described methods and listed TCR primers were used. TCRdb reanalysed the PCR reads using MiXCR and keeps one entry per CDR3 protein. The data show just under 650,000 distinct CDR3 sequences, with approximately 20% seen just once and 0.75% to 0.95% held by the top ten. This chain links TRBV12-3 or TRBV12-4 with TRBJ1-5, with a weak D call TRBD1 (5 bases). This clonotype originated in a human donor in good health. Some libraries in this study had Jurkat cell RNA spiked in. Sequenced: naive CD8+ T cells from blood, with Jurkat cell RNA spiked in. Sample subset: FACS-sorted CD8+CD4-CCR7+CD45RA+ naive T cells. This CDR3 reads CASSRQTNQPQHF. As DNA, the CDR3 is TGTGCCAGCAGTCGACAGACAAATCAGCCCCAGCATTTT.